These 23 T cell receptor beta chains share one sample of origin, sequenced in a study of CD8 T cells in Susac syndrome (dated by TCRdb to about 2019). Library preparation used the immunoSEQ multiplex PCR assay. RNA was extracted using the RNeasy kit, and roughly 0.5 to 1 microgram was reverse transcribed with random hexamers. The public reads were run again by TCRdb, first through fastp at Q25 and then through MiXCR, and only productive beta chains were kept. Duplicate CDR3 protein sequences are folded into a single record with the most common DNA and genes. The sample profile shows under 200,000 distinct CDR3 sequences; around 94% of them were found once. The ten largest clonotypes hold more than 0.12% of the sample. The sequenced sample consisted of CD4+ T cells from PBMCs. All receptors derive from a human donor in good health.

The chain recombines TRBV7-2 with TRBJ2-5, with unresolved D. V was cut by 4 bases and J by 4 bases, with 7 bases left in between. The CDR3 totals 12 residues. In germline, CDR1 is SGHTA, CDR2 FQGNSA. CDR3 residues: CASSSNGETQYF. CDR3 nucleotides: TGTGCCAGCAGCTCTAACGGAGAGACCCAGTACTTC.

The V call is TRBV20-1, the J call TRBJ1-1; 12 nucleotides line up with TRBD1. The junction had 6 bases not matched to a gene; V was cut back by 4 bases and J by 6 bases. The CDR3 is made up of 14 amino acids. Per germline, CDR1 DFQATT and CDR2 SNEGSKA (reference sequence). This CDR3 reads CSATWDRGRPEAFF. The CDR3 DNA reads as TGCAGTGCTACCTGGGACAGGGGGCGTCCTGAAGCTTTCTTT.

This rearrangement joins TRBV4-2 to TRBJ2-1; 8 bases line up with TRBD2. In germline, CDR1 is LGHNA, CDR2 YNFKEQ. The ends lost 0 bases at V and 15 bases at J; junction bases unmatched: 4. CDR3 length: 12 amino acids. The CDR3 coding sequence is TGTGCCAGCAGCCAAGAAGGGACTAGATGGTTCTTC. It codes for CASSQEGTRWFF.

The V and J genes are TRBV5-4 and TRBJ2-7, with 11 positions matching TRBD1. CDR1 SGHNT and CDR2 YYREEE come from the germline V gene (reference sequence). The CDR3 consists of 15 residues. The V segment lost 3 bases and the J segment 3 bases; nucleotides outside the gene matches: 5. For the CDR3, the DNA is TGTGCCAGCAGCTCGCCGGGACAGGGGGACTACGAGCAGTACTTC. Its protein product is CASSSPGQGDYEQYF.

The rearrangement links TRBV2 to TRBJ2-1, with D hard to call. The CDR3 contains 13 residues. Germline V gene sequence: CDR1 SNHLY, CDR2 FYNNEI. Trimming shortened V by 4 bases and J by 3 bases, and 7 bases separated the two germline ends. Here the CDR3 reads CASSVTRYNEQFF. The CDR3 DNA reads TGTGCCAGCAGTGTAACTCGCTACAATGAGCAGTTCTTC.

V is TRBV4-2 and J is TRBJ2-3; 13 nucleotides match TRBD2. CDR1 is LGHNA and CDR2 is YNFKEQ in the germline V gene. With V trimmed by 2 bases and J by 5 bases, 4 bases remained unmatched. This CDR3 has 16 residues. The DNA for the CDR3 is TGTGCCAGCAGCCAATTTGGACTAGCGGGGGAAGATACGCAGTATTTT. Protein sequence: CASSQFGLAGEDTQYF.

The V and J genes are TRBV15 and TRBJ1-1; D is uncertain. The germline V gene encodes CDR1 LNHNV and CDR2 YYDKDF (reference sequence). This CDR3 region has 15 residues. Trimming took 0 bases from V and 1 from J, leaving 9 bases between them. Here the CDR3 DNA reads TGTGCCACCAGCAGAGATGCGGGAGCGAACACTGAAGCTTTCTTT. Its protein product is CATSRDAGANTEAFF.

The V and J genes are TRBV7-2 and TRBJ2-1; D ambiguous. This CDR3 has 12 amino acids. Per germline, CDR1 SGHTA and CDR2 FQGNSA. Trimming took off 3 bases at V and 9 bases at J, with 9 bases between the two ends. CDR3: CASSFAGPEQFF. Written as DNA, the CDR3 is TGTGCCAGCAGCTTCGCCGGCCCTGAGCAGTTCTTC. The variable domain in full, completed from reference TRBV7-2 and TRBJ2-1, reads GAGVSQSPSNKVTEKGKDVELRCDPISGHTALYWYRQSLGQGLEFLIYFQGNSAPDKSGLPSDRFSAERTGGSVSTLTIQRTQQEDSAVYLCASSFAGPEQFFGPGTRLTVL.

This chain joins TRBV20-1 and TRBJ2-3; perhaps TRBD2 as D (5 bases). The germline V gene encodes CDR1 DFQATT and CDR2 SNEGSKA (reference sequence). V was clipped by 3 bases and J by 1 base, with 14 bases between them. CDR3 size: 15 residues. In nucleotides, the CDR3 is TGCAGTGCTAGTGGAGGACTGGAGGGCACAGATACGCAGTATTTT. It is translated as CSASGGLEGTDTQYF.

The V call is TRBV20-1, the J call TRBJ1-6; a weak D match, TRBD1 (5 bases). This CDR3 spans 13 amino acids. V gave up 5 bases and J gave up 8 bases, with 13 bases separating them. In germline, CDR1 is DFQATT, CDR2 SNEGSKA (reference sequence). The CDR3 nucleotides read TGCAGTGCTCGGACAAGGAACTATTCACCCCTCCACTTT. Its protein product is CSARTRNYSPLHF.

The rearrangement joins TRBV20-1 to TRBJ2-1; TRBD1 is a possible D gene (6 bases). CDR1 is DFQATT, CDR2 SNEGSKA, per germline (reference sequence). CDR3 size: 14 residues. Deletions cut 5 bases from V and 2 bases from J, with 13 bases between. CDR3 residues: CSAHRAYPYNEQFF. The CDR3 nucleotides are TGCAGTGCTCACAGGGCCTACCCCTACAATGAGCAGTTCTTC.

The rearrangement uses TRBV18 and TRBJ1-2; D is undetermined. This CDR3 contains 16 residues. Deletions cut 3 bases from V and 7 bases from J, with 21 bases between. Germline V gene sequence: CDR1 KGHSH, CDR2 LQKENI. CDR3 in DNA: TGTGCCAGCTCACCGGTTTATAGATTGGCGGAGGTTGGCTACACCTTC. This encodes CASSPVYRLAEVGYTF.

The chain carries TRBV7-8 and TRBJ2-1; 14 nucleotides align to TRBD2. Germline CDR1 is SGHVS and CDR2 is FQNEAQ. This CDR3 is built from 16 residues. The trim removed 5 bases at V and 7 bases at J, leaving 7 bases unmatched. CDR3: CASSHRTSGGLNEQFF. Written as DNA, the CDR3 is TGTGCCAGCAGCCATCGGACTAGCGGGGGGTTGAATGAGCAGTTCTTC.

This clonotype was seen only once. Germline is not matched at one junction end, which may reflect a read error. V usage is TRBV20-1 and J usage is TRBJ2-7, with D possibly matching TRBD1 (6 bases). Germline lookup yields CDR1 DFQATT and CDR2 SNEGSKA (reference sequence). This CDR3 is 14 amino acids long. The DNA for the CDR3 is TGCAGTGCCCCGACCCCCAGGGGCGTATACGGGCAGTACTTC. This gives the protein CSAPTPRGVYGQYF.

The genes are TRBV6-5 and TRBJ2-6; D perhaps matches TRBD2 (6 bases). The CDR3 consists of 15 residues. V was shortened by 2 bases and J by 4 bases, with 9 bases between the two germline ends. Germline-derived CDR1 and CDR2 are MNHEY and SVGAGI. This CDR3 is CASSYGGPGANVLTF. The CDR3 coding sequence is TGTGCCAGCAGTTACGGAGGGCCCGGGGCCAACGTCCTGACTTTC.

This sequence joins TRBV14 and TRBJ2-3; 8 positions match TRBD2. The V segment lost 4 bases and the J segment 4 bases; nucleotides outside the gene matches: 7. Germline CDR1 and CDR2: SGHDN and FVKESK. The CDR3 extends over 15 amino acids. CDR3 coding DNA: TGTGCCAGCAGCCTAACCGGGACTAGTGCAGATACGCAGTATTTT. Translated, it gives CASSLTGTSADTQYF.

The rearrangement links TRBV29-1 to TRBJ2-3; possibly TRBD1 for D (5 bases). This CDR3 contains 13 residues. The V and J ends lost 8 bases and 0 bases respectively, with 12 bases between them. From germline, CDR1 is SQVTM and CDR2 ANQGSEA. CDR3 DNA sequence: TGCAGCCCAATTGACAGTAGCACAGATACGCAGTATTTT. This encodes CSPIDSSTDTQYF.

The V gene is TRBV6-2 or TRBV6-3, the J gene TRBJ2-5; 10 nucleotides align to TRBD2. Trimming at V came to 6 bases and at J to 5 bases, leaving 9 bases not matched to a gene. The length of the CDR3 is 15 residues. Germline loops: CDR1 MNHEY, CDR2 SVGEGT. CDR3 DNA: TGTGCCAGCAGGCTAGCGGGGGCCCGGCGGGAGACCCAGTACTTC. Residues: CASRLAGARRETQYF.

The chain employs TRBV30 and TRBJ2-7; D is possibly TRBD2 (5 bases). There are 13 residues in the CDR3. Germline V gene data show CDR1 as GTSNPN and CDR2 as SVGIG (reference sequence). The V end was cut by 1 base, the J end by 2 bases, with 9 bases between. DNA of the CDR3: TGTGCCTGGAGTGGTGGACTCCCCTACGAGCAGTACTTC. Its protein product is CAWSGGLPYEQYF.

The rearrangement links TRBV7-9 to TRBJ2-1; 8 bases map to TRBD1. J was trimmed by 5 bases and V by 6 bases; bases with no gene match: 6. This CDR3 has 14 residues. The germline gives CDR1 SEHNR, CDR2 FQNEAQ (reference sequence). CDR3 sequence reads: CASRSGQGNNEQFF. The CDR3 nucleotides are TGTGCCAGCAGATCCGGACAGGGTAACAATGAGCAGTTCTTC.

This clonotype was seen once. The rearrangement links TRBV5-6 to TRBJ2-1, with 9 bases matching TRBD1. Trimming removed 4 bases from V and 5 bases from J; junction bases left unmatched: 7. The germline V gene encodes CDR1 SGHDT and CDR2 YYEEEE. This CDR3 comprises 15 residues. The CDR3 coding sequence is TGTGCCAGCAGCCCGGGACAGGGTTTCGACAATGAGCAGTTCTTC. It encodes CASSPGQGFDNEQFF.

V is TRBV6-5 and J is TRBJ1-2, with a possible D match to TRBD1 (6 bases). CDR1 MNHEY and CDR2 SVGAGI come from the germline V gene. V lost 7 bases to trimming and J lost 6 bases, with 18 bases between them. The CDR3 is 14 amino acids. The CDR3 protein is CASIYRGDGDGYTF. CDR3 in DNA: TGTGCCAGCATCTATAGGGGGGACGGGGATGGCTACACCTTC.

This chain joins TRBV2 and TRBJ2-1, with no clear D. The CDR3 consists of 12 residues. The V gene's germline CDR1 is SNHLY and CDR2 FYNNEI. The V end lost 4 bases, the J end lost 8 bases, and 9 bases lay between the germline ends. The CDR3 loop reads CASSVSWDEQFF. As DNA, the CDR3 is TGTGCCAGCAGTGTAAGTTGGGATGAGCAGTTCTTC.